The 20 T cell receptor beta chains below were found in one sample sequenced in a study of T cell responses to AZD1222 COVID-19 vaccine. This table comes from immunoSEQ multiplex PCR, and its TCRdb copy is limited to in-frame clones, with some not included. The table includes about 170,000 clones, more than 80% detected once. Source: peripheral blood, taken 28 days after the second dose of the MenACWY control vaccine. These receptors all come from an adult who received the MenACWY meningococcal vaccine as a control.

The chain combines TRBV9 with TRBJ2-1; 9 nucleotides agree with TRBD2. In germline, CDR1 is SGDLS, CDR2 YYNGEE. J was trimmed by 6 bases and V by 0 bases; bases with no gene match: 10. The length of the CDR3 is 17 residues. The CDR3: CASSVAGAGGLINEQFF. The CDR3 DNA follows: TGTGCCAGCAGCGTAGCCGGTGCGGGAGGGTTAATCAATGAGCAGTTCTTC.

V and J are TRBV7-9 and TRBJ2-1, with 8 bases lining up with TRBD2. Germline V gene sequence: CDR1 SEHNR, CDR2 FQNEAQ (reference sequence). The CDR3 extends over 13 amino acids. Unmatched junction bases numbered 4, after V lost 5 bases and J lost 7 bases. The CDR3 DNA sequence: TGTGCCAGCAGCCTCCGACTAGCGAATGAGCAGTTCTTC. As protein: CASSLRLANEQFF.

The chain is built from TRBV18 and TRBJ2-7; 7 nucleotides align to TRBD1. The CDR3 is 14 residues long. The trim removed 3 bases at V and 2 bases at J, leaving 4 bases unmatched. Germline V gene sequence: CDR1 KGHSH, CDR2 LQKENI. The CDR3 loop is CASSPRQGTYEQYF. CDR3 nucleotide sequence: TGTGCCAGCTCACCCCGACAGGGCACCTACGAGCAGTACTTC.

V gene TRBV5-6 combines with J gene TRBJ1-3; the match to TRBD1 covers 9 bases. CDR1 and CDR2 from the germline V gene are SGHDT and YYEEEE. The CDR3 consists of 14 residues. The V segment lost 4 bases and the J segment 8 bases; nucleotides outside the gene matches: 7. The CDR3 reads CASSPGTGRDTIYF. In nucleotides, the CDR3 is TGTGCCAGCAGCCCCGGGACAGGGAGGGACACCATATATTTT.

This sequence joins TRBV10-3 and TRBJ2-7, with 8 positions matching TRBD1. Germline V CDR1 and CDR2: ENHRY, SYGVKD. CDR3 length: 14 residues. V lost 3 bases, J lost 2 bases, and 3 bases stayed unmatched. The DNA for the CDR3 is TGTGCCATCAGTGACCCCAGGGGGCCCTACGAGCAGTACTTC. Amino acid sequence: CAISDPRGPYEQYF.

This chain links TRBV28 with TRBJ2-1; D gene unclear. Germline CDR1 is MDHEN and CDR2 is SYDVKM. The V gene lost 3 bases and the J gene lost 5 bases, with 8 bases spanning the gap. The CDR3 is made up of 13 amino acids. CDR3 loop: CASSFGRDNEQFF. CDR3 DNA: TGTGCCAGCAGTTTTGGTCGAGACAATGAGCAGTTCTTC.

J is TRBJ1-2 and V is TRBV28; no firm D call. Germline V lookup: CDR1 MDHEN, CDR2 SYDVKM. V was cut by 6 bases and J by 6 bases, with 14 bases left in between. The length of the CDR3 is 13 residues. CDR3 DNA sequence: TGTGCCAGCAGGCTCAAACCCTCCCATGGCTACACCTTC. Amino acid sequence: CASRLKPSHGYTF.

The CDR3 here is CASRLIPNEQFF. The DNA of the CDR3 is TGCGCCAGCAGGTTGATTCCAAATGAGCAGTTCTTC. The chain joins TRBV5-1 to TRBJ2-1; D is undetermined. This CDR3 region has 12 residues. CDR1 and CDR2 from the germline V gene are SGHRS and YFSETQ. The V end lost 5 bases, the J end lost 7 bases, and 10 bases lay between the germline ends. The full variable domain, with the rest looked up from reference TRBV5-1 and TRBJ2-1, is KAGVTQTPRYLIKTRGQQVTLSCSPISGHRSVSWYQQTPGQGLQFLFEYFSETQRNKGNFPGRFSGRQFSNSRSEMNVSTLELGDSALYLCASRLIPNEQFFGPGTRLTVL.

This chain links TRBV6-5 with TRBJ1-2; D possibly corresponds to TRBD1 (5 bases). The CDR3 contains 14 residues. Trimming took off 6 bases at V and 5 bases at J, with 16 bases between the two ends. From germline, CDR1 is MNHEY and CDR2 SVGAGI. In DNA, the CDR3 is TGTGCCAGCAGCCCCGGGACCTTTGCTTATGGCTACACCTTC. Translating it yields CASSPGTFAYGYTF.

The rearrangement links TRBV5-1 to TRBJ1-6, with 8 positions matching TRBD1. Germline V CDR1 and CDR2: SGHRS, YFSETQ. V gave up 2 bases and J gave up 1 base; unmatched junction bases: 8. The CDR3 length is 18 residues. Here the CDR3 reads CASSFGAGGSSYNSPLHF. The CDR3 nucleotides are TGCGCCAGCAGCTTCGGCGCAGGGGGCTCATCCTATAATTCACCCCTCCACTTT. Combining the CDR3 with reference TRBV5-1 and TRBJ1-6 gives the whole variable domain KAGVTQTPRYLIKTRGQQVTLSCSPISGHRSVSWYQQTPGQGLQFLFEYFSETQRNKGNFPGRFSGRQFSNSRSEMNVSTLELGDSALYLCASSFGAGGSSYNSPLHFGNGTRLTVT.

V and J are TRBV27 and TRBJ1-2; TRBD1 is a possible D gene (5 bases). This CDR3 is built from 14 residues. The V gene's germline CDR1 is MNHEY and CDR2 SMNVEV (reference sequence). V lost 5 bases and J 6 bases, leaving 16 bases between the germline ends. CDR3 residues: CASSERRDSNGYTF. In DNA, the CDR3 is TGTGCCAGCAGTGAGCGCCGAGACAGTAATGGCTACACCTTC.

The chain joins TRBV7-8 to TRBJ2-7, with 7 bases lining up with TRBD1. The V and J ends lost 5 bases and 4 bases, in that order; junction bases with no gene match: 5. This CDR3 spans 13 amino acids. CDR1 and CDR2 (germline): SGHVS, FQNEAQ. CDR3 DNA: TGTGCCAGCAGCCGGGGACAGATATACGAGCAGTACTTC. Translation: CASSRGQIYEQYF.

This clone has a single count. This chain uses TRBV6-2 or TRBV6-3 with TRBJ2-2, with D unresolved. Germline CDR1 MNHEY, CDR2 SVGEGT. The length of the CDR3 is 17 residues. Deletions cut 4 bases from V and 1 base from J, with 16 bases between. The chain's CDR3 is CASSSYPRAVNTGELFF. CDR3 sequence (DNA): TGTGCCAGCAGTTCGTACCCTCGCGCGGTGAACACCGGGGAGCTGTTTTTT.

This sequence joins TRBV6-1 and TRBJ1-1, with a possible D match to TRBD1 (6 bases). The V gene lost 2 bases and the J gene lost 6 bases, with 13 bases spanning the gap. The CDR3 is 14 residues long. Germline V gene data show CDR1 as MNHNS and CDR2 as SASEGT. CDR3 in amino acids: CASSEWEGGAEAFF. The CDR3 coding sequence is TGTGCCAGCAGTGAATGGGAGGGGGGTGCTGAAGCTTTCTTT.

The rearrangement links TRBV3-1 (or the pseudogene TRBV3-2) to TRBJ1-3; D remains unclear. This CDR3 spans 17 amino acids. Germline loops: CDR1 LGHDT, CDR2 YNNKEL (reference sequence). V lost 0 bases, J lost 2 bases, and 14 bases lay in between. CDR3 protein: CASSQDVRQMTGNTIYF. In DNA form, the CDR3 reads TGTGCCAGCAGCCAAGATGTGAGGCAGATGACTGGAAACACCATATATTTT.

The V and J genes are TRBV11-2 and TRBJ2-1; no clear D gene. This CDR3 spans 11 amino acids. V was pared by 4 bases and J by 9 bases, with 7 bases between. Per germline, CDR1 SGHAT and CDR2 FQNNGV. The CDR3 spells CASSSTREQFF. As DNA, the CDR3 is TGTGCCAGCAGCTCGACCCGTGAGCAGTTCTTC.

CDR3 protein: CASSPGTDRNEQYF. CDR3 DNA: TGTGCCAGCTCACCAGGGACAGATCGGAACGAGCAGTACTTC. The gene calls are TRBV18 and TRBJ2-7; 7 bases are a match to TRBD1. Germline values: CDR1 KGHSH, CDR2 LQKENI. V lost 2 bases, J lost 5 bases, and 6 bases stayed unmatched. This CDR3 has 14 amino acids.

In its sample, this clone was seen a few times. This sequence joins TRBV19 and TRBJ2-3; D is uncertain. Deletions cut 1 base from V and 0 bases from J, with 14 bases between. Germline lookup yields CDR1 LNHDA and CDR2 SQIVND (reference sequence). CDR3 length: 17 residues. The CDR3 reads CASSIGPPDPSTDTQYF. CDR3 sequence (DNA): TGTGCCAGTAGTATAGGTCCCCCAGACCCTAGCACAGATACGCAGTATTTT. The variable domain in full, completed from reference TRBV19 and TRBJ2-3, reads DGGITQSPKYLFRKEGQNVTLSCEQNLNHDAMYWYRQDPGQGLRLIYYSQIVNDFQKGDIAEGYSVSREKKESFPLTVTSAQKNPTAFYLCASSIGPPDPSTDTQYFGPGTRLTVL.

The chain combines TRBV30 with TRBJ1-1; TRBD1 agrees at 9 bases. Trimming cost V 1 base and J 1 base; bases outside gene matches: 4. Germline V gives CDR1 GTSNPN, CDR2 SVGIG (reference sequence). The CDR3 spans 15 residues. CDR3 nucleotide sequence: TGTGCCTGGAGTGATCCGGGACAGGGGAACACTGAAGCTTTCTTT. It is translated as CAWSDPGQGNTEAFF.

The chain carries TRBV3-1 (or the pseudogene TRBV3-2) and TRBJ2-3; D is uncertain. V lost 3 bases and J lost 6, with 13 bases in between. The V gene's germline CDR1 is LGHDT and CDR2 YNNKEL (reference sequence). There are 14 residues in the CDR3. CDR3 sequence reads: CASSHDVVGDTQYF. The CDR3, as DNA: TGTGCCAGCAGCCATGACGTGGTAGGGGATACGCAGTATTTT.